This is a list of T cell receptor beta chains from one sample in a study of shared clonotypes between healthy human individuals. Assay used: immunoSEQ multiplex PCR; TCRdb lists only in-frame clones, some missing. The table lists over a million clones, around 95% of them singletons. Sequencing was performed on naive CD4+ T cells sorted from blood. Receptor source: a man aged 30 to 39 in good health. Both conserved end residues are trimmed from each CDR3.

v_call: TRBV7-9; cdr3_aa: ASSSLAGGLYNEQF
v_call: TRBV7-9; cdr3_aa: ASSSGTSGITGELF
v_call: TRBV28; cdr3_aa: ASSSGTNSGNTIY
v_call: TRBV9; cdr3_aa: ASSVGQLGPTDTQY
v_call: TRBV4-3; cdr3_aa: ASSPGTGGSTSGANVLT
v_call: TRBV14; cdr3_aa: ASSRRLATSYEQY
v_call: TRBV5-5; cdr3_aa: ASSLAGAGFGNTIY
v_call: TRBV6-1; cdr3_aa: ASSEARGGEQF
v_call: TRBV7-6; cdr3_aa: ASSLGRGELF
v_call: TRBV30; cdr3_aa: ACARGTPSGSRSSYNEQF
v_call: TRBV5-1; cdr3_aa: ASSPNRDGYT
v_call: TRBV5-1; cdr3_aa: ASSFQLEGTQY
v_call: TRBV5-1; cdr3_aa: ASSLGQTNEKLF
v_call: TRBV5-4; cdr3_aa: ASSLADRVEGYT
v_call: TRBV30; cdr3_aa: AGDIQVGAF
v_call: TRBV11-2; cdr3_aa: ASSPLGYNEQF
v_call: TRBV5-1; cdr3_aa: ASSGRGQPYEQY
v_call: TRBV11-1; cdr3_aa: ASSYYLGDEQF
v_call: TRBV27; cdr3_aa: ASSSSWAGRETQY
v_call: TRBV18; cdr3_aa: ASSQQGVGNTEAF
v_call: TRBV28; cdr3_aa: ASSSHSPTGSPGHGYT
v_call: TRBV9; cdr3_aa: ASSVGGAAGGEQF
v_call: TRBV6-6; cdr3_aa: ASSFPGGSGANVLT
v_call: TRBV7-3; cdr3_aa: ASSITGTGRFRELF
v_call: TRBV12-5; cdr3_aa: ASGLVLGGRYT
v_call: TRBV30; cdr3_aa: AWSLGSTDTQY
v_call: TRBV5-1; cdr3_aa: ASSLAAGPSADTQY
v_call: TRBV5-6; cdr3_aa: ASIHRGDRDTGELF
v_call: TRBV28; cdr3_aa: ASSFSKLKVSGNTIY
v_call: TRBV28; cdr3_aa: ASREGAMNTEAF
v_call: TRBV18; cdr3_aa: ASSPPETFEKLF
v_call: TRBV14; cdr3_aa: ASSQLYRGPLGAF
v_call: TRBV5-4; cdr3_aa: ASSTRTGEKTQY
v_call: TRBV7-2; cdr3_aa: ASSLKAAGELF
v_call: TRBV5-1; cdr3_aa: ASSERTGNYGYT
v_call: TRBV6-4; cdr3_aa: ASSPLGAGGTDTQY
v_call: TRBV4-2; cdr3_aa: ASSQGRWGTSETDTQY
v_call: TRBV5-1; cdr3_aa: ASSRPGSDTQY
v_call: TRBV19; cdr3_aa: ASSMGPGDYEQY
v_call: TRBV27; cdr3_aa: ASRKTGAGQPQH
v_call: TRBV2; cdr3_aa: ASHSMPGSGEQY
v_call: TRBV6-1; cdr3_aa: ASTMDRTNQPQH
v_call: TRBV5-4; cdr3_aa: ASSPPSAGELF
v_call: TRBV19; cdr3_aa: ASSPRAGGLETQY
v_call: TRBV6-1; cdr3_aa: ASSEDGRHSSNQPQH
v_call: TRBV5-4; cdr3_aa: ASSLGRGQTTGELF
v_call: TRBV7-2; cdr3_aa: ASSFRLTSYEQY
v_call: TRBV6-1; cdr3_aa: ATTLGTGGYQPQH
v_call: TRBV29-1; cdr3_aa: SVPGTSGYNEQF
v_call: TRBV28; cdr3_aa: ASRQRLAKNIQY
v_call: TRBV7-9; cdr3_aa: ASSRGLAHWEQY
v_call: TRBV7-2; cdr3_aa: ASRSLPATTYEQY
v_call: TRBV2; cdr3_aa: ASALQGGASGNTIY
v_call: TRBV7-9; cdr3_aa: ASSSTPGYEQY
v_call: TRBV11-2; cdr3_aa: ASSLQPRLAGEQY
v_call: TRBV19; cdr3_aa: ASSRDRDVGELF
v_call: TRBV12-5; cdr3_aa: ASGSNPGPGTDTQY
v_call: TRBV28; cdr3_aa: ASSLGGSAYEQY
v_call: TRBV2; cdr3_aa: ASTLAARPNYGYT
v_call: TRBV9; cdr3_aa: ASSVGVRGSSTDTQY